Below, 2 T cell receptor beta chains from the same sample are listed, as sequenced in a study of blood T cell repertoires in COVID-19. Produced via immunoSEQ multiplex PCR; TCRdb's table is partial and in-frame only. The sample consists of 490,000 or so clones, less than 90% of them appearing once. Sequencing was done on a sample of PBMCs or T cells enriched from blood (not recorded which). The receptors here all came from a woman in her sixties or seventies who had recovered from COVID-19.

In its sample, this clone was seen many times. This rearrangement joins TRBV7-9 to TRBJ1-1, with D tentatively TRBD1 (6 bases). Germline V gene lookup returns CDR1 SEHNR and CDR2 FQNEAQ (reference sequence). This CDR3 is 14 amino acids long. Trimming pared 5 bases from V and 2 bases from J, leaving 12 bases between. The CDR3 spells CASSPTGANTEAFF. In nucleotides, the CDR3 is TGTGCCAGCAGCCCGACAGGAGCTAACACTGAAGCTTTCTTT.

V usage is TRBV2 and J usage is TRBJ2-4, with 8 positions matching TRBD1. Germline V gives CDR1 SNHLY, CDR2 FYNNEI. V gave up 5 bases and J gave up 6 bases; unmatched junction bases: 9. The CDR3 is made up of 15 amino acids. As DNA, the CDR3 is TGTGCCAGCAGTTTTACCCAGGGGGCCGGAAACATTCAGTACTTC. Residues: CASSFTQGAGNIQYF.